This TCR beta chain was found in a study of blood T cell repertoires in COVID-19. Study summary: Acute-phase and convalescent COVID-19 samples originated in the United States, Italy and Spain.

Seattle participants joined during active infection and were tracked over time. Original handling: Reference gene primers were amplified, and this amplification served to estimate nucleated cell counts. Method: immunoSEQ multiplex PCR; TCRdb's copy keeps in-frame clones and lacks some. The V and J calls and clone size were taken over from that table, and D and trimming were inferred from the DNA. The repertoire holds around 320,000 clones, with just under 90% as singletons. Material: peripheral blood. This TCR came from a woman in her twenties or thirties with COVID-19, enrolled during active disease.

The CDR3 DNA follows: TGTGCCAGCAGCGTAGGCGGTGAGGGCCGGAAGGAGCAGTTCTTC. Its protein product is CASSVGGEGRKEQFF. The V call is TRBV9, the J call TRBJ2-1; tentatively, D is TRBD2 (5 bases). Trimming pared 0 bases from V and 10 bases from J, leaving 17 bases between. The CDR3 has 15 amino acids. Germline CDR1 is SGDLS and CDR2 is YYNGEE. The variable domain in full, completed from reference TRBV9 and TRBJ2-1, reads DSGVTQTPKHLITATGQRVTLRCSPRSGDLSVYWYQQSLDQGLQFLIQYYNGEERAKGNILERFSAQQFPDLHSELNLSSLELGDSALYFCASSVGGEGRKEQFFGPGTRLTVL.